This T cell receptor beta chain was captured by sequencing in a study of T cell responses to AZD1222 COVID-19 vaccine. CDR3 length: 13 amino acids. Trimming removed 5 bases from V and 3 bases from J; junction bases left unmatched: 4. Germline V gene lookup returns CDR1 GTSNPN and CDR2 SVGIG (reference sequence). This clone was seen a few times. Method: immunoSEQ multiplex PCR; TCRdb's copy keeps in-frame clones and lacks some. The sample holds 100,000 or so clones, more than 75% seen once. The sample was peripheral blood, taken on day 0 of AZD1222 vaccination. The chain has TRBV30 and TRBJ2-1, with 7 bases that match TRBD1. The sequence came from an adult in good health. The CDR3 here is CAWDRENYNEQFF. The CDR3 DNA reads TGTGCCTGGGACAGGGAGAACTACAATGAGCAGTTCTTC.